This TCR beta chain appears in the sequencing data of a study of T-cell memory formation after mild COVID-19. Study in general: TCR clusters were mostly confined to one donor each.

With respect to this clonotype: Its antigen remains unidentified.

Looked up from germline, CDR1 is SEHNR and CDR2 is FQNEAQ (reference sequence). V was shortened by 5 bases and J by 0 bases, with 8 bases between the two germline ends. The CDR3 length is 15 residues. Findings and caveats of the study: Clones contracting across day 15 to 85 had a balanced CD4/CD8 profile; later expanding clones leaned CD4+. Of the contracting clones, CD4+ ones lay mainly in CM and EM, and CD8+ ones in EMRA. The pre-infection memory compartment contained some responding clones, suggesting cross-reactive memory joined.

From the 5' RACE reads, TCRdb called clonotypes with MiXCR, one entry per CDR3 protein. The table has around 500,000 distinct CDR3 sequences, approximately 18% seen once; the top ten hold about 12%. Sequencing was carried out using PBMCs or a T cell subset sorted from them (not recorded which). This chain joins TRBV7-9 and TRBJ2-6; D is undetermined. The TCR was taken from an adult woman who had mild COVID-19 (a few samples of this study predate the infection). Cell type and time point are not known. CDR3 in DNA: TGTGCCAGCAGCGCAACGTTCTCTGGGGCCAACGTCCTGACTTTC. It yields the protein CASSATFSGANVLTF.